This T cell receptor (beta chain) originates from a study of blood T cell repertoires in COVID-19. Across the whole study: From T cells, B-cell-depleted T cells, or PBMCs came the material, which was cDNA or gDNA.

In the study's own analysis: Estimation of nucleated cell counts was performed using reference gene primer amplification. Clones were sequenced by immunoSEQ multiplex PCR, and TCRdb holds only the in-frame ones, with some missing. V and J calls and clone size are copied from that table; D and trimming were computed from the DNA. Found here are approximately 120,000 clones, less than 90% of them singletons; the top ten hold more than 20%. The CDR3 consists of 14 residues. Trimming removed 3 bases at V and 4 bases at J, with 12 bases between. Germline-derived CDR1 and CDR2 are SNHLY and FYNNEI. This chain links TRBV2 with TRBJ1-2, with D tentatively TRBD1 (5 bases). The TCR sequence derives from a woman aged 80 or over with acute or convalescent COVID-19. Sequencing used peripheral blood. The CDR3 reads CASSDQGGGYGYTF. The CDR3 DNA follows: TGTGCCAGCAGTGATCAGGGCGGGGGCTATGGCTACACCTTC.